The sequence of this TCR beta chain was determined in a study of identical twins. The V end was cut by 0 bases, the J end by 7 bases, with 12 bases between. The length of the CDR3 is 15 residues. CDR1 SGHAT and CDR2 FQNNGV come from the germline V gene. In TCRdb, the 5' RACE reads were re-called with MiXCR into one record per CDR3 protein. Of 240,000 or so distinct CDR3 sequences listed, 10% to 15% are singletons. This clonotype was counted between two and nine times. This sample was also put to use in a study of yellow fever vaccine responses in identical twins.

The specimen sequenced was memory (CD45RO+) T cells sorted from blood. The receptor comes from a woman younger than 35 in good health. The J gene is TRBJ2-2, the V gene TRBV11-2; TRBD2 might be the D (6 bases). CDR3 sequence: CASSLDGMGGGELFF. In DNA form, the CDR3 reads TGTGCCAGCAGCTTAGACGGTATGGGAGGCGGGGAGCTGTTTTTT.